The T cell receptor beta chain described here comes from a study of shared T cell receptors in the human thymus (dated by TCRdb to the early 2020s). For the wider study: The study examined how self-reactive, shared T-cell receptor alpha chains are generated in the human thymus.

There are 15 amino acids in the CDR3, from cysteine to phenylalanine inclusive. Only CDR3 DNA is held: 45 bases, read in frame from base 1. In the germline V gene, CDR1 corresponds to ENHRY and CDR2 to SYGVKD. Compared with germline, V lacks 7 bases and J lacks 2 bases; bases without a gene match: 9. This clone was counted once. No cognate antigen has been identified for it. Per-base quality was not reported, and no clone a single base away is much larger than it. The protocol used for the library was the immunoSEQ multiplex PCR assay. Sourced from immuneACCESS, this table was stored by TCRdb with only in-frame sequences that have V and J called. A share of the clones is absent; for the studies checked, an unresolved V gene accounts for under half, and the remainder has no known explanation. The sample has under 700,000 clones on record, about 80% of them singletons. About 0.014% of the sample comes from the top ten.

These data are also associated with another study on human thymus T cells. According to the second study: Immunologically healthy infants undergoing open corrective cardiac surgery for congenital heart defects in Finland were used as donors. Thymus tissue was collected as surgical resects that were removed during corrective cardiac surgery. Biased V and J gene segment usage appeared to be present in both thymic and peripheral blood repertoires. The related research found that thymic TCR repertoires overlapped highly between unrelated individuals. The study used under ten infant thymus samples plus four related peripheral blood samples to characterize TCR alpha and beta repertoires. Donor ages ranged from about 6 to 250 days, and the cohort comprised about six male and two female infants. After being mechanically released from the tissue, thymocytes were kept at -70 degrees C in pellets of about 9-34 million cells. Genomic DNA was extracted from frozen cell pellets with a QIAsymphony instrument. The immunoSEQ multiplex PCR assay was used to amplify the TCRB and TCRAD loci from a standardized amount of quality-controlled genomic DNA. The amplicons spanned the V(D)J region and were long enough to cover the CDR3 and allow V and J genes to be identified. Amplicon sequencing was performed on an Illumina platform through the commercial immunoSEQ service. Primer bias and sequencing errors were corrected using previously described methods, and TCRAD and TCRB definitions followed the IMGT database. Repertoires were analysed with immunoSEQ Analyzer 3.0 and VDJTools, covering basic statistics, V/J segment usage, diversity estimates, rarefaction and pairwise overlap. Chao1, ChaoE, Efron-Thisted, Shannon and inverse Simpson indices were used to estimate diversity, which was also estimated on datasets down-sampled to the smallest sample. Repertoire overlap was assessed by strict matching of CDR3 nucleotide sequence, V gene and J gene, and clustering was done by Jaccard-based multidimensional scaling. Thymus samples yielded on average approximately 860,000 unique TCRB clonotypes, compared with 80,000 to 85,000 from blood samples.

The specimen sequenced was thymocytes. The V and J genes are TRBV10-3 and TRBJ2-3, and TRBD2 matches 7 of the central bases. The origin of this receptor is a boy under two years old with a congenital heart defect. Donor details come from another sample of the same person, matched by shared clones. For the CDR3, the sequence is CAIKREGSSTDTQYF. The DNA sequence is TGTGCCATCAAAAGGGAGGGCTCATCCACAGATACGCAGTATTTT.